This T cell receptor (beta chain) was sequenced in a study of T cell responses to AZD1222 COVID-19 vaccine. As concerns this clone: Its antigen is not identified.

This CDR3 is built from 13 residues. The germline V and J ends were trimmed by 6 bases and 7 bases, with 13 bases remaining between them. Assay: immunoSEQ multiplex PCR; the TCRdb copy retains only in-frame clones and omits some. The profile shows 100,000 to 150,000 clones, around 83% of them singletons. Study outcomes and limitations: Once two AZD1222 doses were given, Spike-specific TCR breadth and depth went up.

This sequence was found in an adult who received the AZD1222 COVID-19 vaccine. Sample: peripheral blood, taken 28 days after the second AZD1222 dose. The V call is TRBV12-3 or TRBV12-4, the J call TRBJ1-5; no definite D call. CDR3 in DNA: TGTGCCAGCAGGCCAGCCTCGTGGCAGCCCCAGCATTTT. Translating it yields CASRPASWQPQHF.